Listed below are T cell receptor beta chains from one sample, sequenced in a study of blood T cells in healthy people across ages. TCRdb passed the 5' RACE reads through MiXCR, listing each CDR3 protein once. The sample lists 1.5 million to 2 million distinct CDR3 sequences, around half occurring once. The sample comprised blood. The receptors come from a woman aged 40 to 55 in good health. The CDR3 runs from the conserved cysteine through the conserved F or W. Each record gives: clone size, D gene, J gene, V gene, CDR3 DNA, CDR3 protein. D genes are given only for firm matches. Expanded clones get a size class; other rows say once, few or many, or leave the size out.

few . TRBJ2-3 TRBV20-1 TGCAGTGCTAGAGATCAGGGCAGTAGCACAGATACGCAGTATTTT CSARDQGSSTDTQYF
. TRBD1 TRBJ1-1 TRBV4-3 TGCGCCAGCAGCCAAGAGGGACAGGGTCGGGGGGCTTTCTTT CASSQEGQGRGAFF
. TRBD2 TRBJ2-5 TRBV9 TGTGCCAGCAGCCCCTCCGGGACTAGCTTCTACAATGAGCAGTACTTC CASSPSGTSFYNEQYF
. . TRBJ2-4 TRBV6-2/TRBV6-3 TGTGCCAGCAGTCAGCCGCAGGGGCAGCCGGGGATTCAGTACTTC CASSQPQGQPGIQYF
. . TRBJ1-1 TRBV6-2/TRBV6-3 TGTGCCAGCACCGTTACCGAGGCGGGGTCTGAAGCTTTCTTT CASTVTEAGSEAFF
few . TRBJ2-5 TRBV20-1 TGCAGTGCTAGAGGAGCGTCTCAAGAGACCCAGTACTTC CSARGASQETQYF
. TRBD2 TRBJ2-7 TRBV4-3 TGCGCCAGCAGCCAAGGCACGGGGGGTGAGGTCTACGAGCAGTACTTC CASSQGTGGEVYEQYF
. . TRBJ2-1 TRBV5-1 TGCGCCAGCAGCGATACAGGTTACAATGAGCAGTTCTTC CASSDTGYNEQFF
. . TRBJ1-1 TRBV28 TGTGCCAGCAGGACTCCACAGGGGAACACTGAAGCTTTCTTT CASRTPQGNTEAFF
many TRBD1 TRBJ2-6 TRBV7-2 TGCGCCAGCAGCTCCCGGGACAGGGGTTCTGGGGCCAACGTCCTGACTTTC CASSSRDRGSGANVLTF
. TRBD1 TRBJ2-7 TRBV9 TGTGCCAGCAGCCCTGCGACAGGGGCCTTTTACGAGCAGTACTTC CASSPATGAFYEQYF
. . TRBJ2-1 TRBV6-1 TGTGCCAGCAGTGATAGACTGGAGGATAGCTCCTGCAATGAGCAGTTCTTC CASSDRLEDSSCNEQFF
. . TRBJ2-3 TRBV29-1 TGCAGCGCCGAGGAGGTGATTGGAGATACGCAGTATTTT CSAEEVIGDTQYF
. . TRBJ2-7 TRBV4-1 TGCGCCAGCGGCCAAGTAACGGCCAGCTCCTACAATGAGCAGTACTTC CASGQVTASSYNEQYF
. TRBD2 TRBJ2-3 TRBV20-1 TGCAGTGCTTGGGACTACTACACAGATACGCAGTATTTT CSAWDYYTDTQYF
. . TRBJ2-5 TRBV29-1 TGCAGCGTTGAAGAGTCCCCGGGCCTCGAGACCCAGTACTTC CSVEESPGLETQYF
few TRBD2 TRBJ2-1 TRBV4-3 TGCGCCAGCAGCCAACTCCAGACTAGCGGGGGACACAATGAGCAGTTCTTC CASSQLQTSGGHNEQFF
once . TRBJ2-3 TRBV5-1 TGCGCCAGCAGCTTGGCCCGGATCGCTAGCACAGATACGCAGTATTTT CASSLARIASTDTQYF
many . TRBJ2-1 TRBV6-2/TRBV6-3 TGTGCCAGCAGTTCCTCCGGGACACCTAACAATGAGCAGTTCTTC CASSSSGTPNNEQFF
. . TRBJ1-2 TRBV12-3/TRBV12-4 TGTGCCAGCAGTTTAGAGTTAAGTGGATGCACCTTC CASSLELSGCTF
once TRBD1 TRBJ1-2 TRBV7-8 TGTGCCAGCAGCGCCGTCTCAGGGGGCCAGAACTATGGCTACACCTTC CASSAVSGGQNYGYTF
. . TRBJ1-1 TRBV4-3 TGCGCCAGCAGCCGAGACGATGTGGGGTACACTGAAGCTTTCTTT CASSRDDVGYTEAFF
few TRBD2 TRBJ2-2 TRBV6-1 TGTGCCAGCAGTGAAGTATTTAGCGGGGCGAACACCGGGGAGCTGTTTTTT CASSEVFSGANTGELFF
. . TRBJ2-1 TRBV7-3 TGTGCCAGCAGCTTAGTTGGCGGGATAGACTACAATGAGCAGTTCTTC CASSLVGGIDYNEQFF
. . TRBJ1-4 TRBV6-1 TGTGCCAGCAGTGAAGCGCTTCCCGGTTCAACTAATGAAAAACTGTTTTTT CASSEALPGSTNEKLFF